This is a list of T cell receptor beta chains from one sample in a study of neoadjuvant anti-PD-1 for oral cavity cancer. Sequencing was performed with immunoSEQ multiplex PCR; in TCRdb, only in-frame clones are kept and a portion is missing. The sample consists of around 68,000 clones, approximately 87% of them appearing once. Here the sequenced sample was PBMCs, taken after nivolumab (anti-PD-1) treatment. These receptors were collected from a person aged 40 to 85 with oral cavity squamous cell carcinoma. The CDR3 runs from the conserved cysteine through the conserved F or W. The D gene is left open where the match is weak. Expanded clones are given a class, and other clones once, few, many or no size at all.

cdr3_nt cdr3_aa j_call v_call d_call clone_size
TGTGCCAGTAGTCCGCAGGGGGACGGGGCCAACGTCCTGACTTTC CASSPQGDGANVLTF TRBJ2-6 TRBV19 TRBD1 -
TGTGCCAGCAGCTTATTGGCGGGGGCCACCTACGAGCAGTACTTC CASSLLAGATYEQYF TRBJ2-7 TRBV7-9 - once
TGCGCCAGCAGCTGGTTAACAACAGACCCTCACCCGGCCGGGGAGCTGTTTTTT CASSWLTTDPHPAGELFF TRBJ2-2 TRBV5-1 - -
TGTGCCAGTAGTCCCTCCGGGAACACGGAGCAGTACTTC CASSPSGNTEQYF TRBJ2-7 TRBV19 - -
TGTGCCAGCATCCTGTCGGGTGGCAATGAGCAGTTCTTC CASILSGGNEQFF TRBJ2-1 TRBV11-2 - once
TGTGCCAGTAGGCTGCTGTGGAGTACTGAAGCTTTCTTT CASRLLWSTEAFF TRBJ1-1 TRBV19 - -
TGTGCCACTACAGGGGGCGAGTACCAGCCCCAGCATTTT CATTGGEYQPQHF TRBJ1-5 TRBV19 TRBD1 -
TGTGCCAGTCCTAGCGGTCCCACAGATACGCAGTATTTT CASPSGPTDTQYF TRBJ2-3 TRBV5-4 TRBD2 -
TGTGCCAGCAGCTCCGAAGACCCGATCTACGAGCAGTACTTC CASSSEDPIYEQYF TRBJ2-7 TRBV5-4 - -
TGCGCCAGCAGCTTGTCAGGACTAGCTACAGATACGCAGTATTTT CASSLSGLATDTQYF TRBJ2-3 TRBV5-1 TRBD2 -
TGTGCCAGCAGCTTAGGCGGGACAGGGGCGCCAAATCAGCCCCAGCATTTT CASSLGGTGAPNQPQHF TRBJ1-5 TRBV7-9 TRBD1 -
TGTGCCAGTAGTGTCCGACAGGAGGTGAACACTGAAGCTTTCTTT CASSVRQEVNTEAFF TRBJ1-1 TRBV19 - -
TGTGCCAGCAGCGTAGAGGGACAGGGTGGCTATGGCTACACCTTC CASSVEGQGGYGYTF TRBJ1-2 TRBV9 TRBD1 -
TGTGCCAGCAGTTACTCGCGAGGAATCGATGAAAAACTGTTTTTT CASSYSRGIDEKLFF TRBJ1-4 TRBV6-5 - -
TGTGCCAGCAGCCCCCCGGGCGGGTTGGATCGGGCGACTTTCTTT CASSPPGGLDRATFF TRBJ1-1 TRBV11-2 - -
TGTGCCAGCAGTTTAGTTTTCGAGCAGTACTTC CASSLVFEQYF TRBJ2-7 TRBV28 - -
TGTGCCAGCAGCCAGGGGAGCGCTGACTATGGCTACACCTTC CASSQGSADYGYTF TRBJ1-2 TRBV5-6 - -
TGTGCCAGCAGCCAAGACAGAACCCTCCACTTT CASSQDRTLHF TRBJ1-6 TRBV5-4 - -
TGTGCCAGCAGTTCACAGGGAGTGGAGACCCAGTACTTC CASSSQGVETQYF TRBJ2-5 TRBV28 - few
TGTGCCAGCAGTGAAGCTGCGAACACCGGGGAGCTGTTTTTT CASSEAANTGELFF TRBJ2-2 TRBV25-1 - -
TGTGCCAGCAGCGCGGACAGGGGGTTCCCCTCCGAGCAGTACTTC CASSADRGFPSEQYF TRBJ2-7 TRBV9 TRBD1 -
TGTGCCAGCAGTTACGGCGGAGGCTCCTACAATGAGCAGTTCTTC CASSYGGGSYNEQFF TRBJ2-1 TRBV6-6 - -
TGTGCCTGGAGTGTCTTGGGATCTGGGGCCAACGTCCTGACTTTC CAWSVLGSGANVLTF TRBJ2-6 TRBV30 - -
TGTGCCAGCAGAGTAAAGCCGGGTCCGACTAGTTTCTACGAGCAGTACTTC CASRVKPGPTSFYEQYF TRBJ2-7 TRBV27 - -
TGCGCCAGCAGCACAGACAGGGGGGATGGGACCCAGTACTTC CASSTDRGDGTQYF TRBJ2-5 TRBV5-1 TRBD1 -
TGTGCCAGCAGCGTAGATTGGTATGGCTACACCTTC CASSVDWYGYTF TRBJ1-2 TRBV28 - once
TGTGCCAGCTCCGACGCCTCGAGGCAGGGACAGACCCAGTACTTC CASSDASRQGQTQYF TRBJ2-5 TRBV18 - -
TGCGCCAGCAGCTTGGCGGGCGGTGGCAATCAGCCCCAGCATTTT CASSLAGGGNQPQHF TRBJ1-5 TRBV5-1 - -
TGCGCCAGCAGCCCTGGGACTAGCGGGAGGGCCCGGCATGAGCAGTTCTTC CASSPGTSGRARHEQFF TRBJ2-1 TRBV5-1 TRBD2 -
TGCGCCAGCAGCTTGTTTGCGGGAGGAGGGGCAGAGACCCAGTACTTC CASSLFAGGGAETQYF TRBJ2-5 TRBV5-1 TRBD2 -
TGTGCCAGCAACACAGGGAATAGCAATCAGCCCCAGCATTTT CASNTGNSNQPQHF TRBJ1-5 TRBV6-1 - -
TGTGCCAGCGTCTCTGAGGGGGGAATCCCCGCGAACACCGGGGAGCTGTTTTTT CASVSEGGIPANTGELFF TRBJ2-2 TRBV7-9 - once
TGTGCCAGCAGCAAAACCCTTGGGAGCAATCAGCCCCAGCATTTT CASSKTLGSNQPQHF TRBJ1-5 TRBV21-1 - -
TGTGCCAGCAGCCTGACAGGGGACACCGGGGAGCTGTTTTTT CASSLTGDTGELFF TRBJ2-2 TRBV7-3 TRBD1 -
TGTGCCAGCAGCTTAGCGCCGGGGGAAATTTCACCCCTCCACTTT CASSLAPGEISPLHF TRBJ1-6 TRBV7-9 - -
TGTGCCAGCAGCTTAGGACAGGGGGCAGATGGCTACACCTTC CASSLGQGADGYTF TRBJ1-2 TRBV7-9 TRBD1 -
TGTGCCAGTAGTATCCCGACAGGAGACCAAAACACCATATATTTT CASSIPTGDQNTIYF TRBJ1-3 TRBV19 - -
TGTGCCAGCAGCTTATCGGGGCAGAACACTGAAGCTTTCTTT CASSLSGQNTEAFF TRBJ1-1 TRBV7-3 - -